The 11 T cell receptor beta chains below were found in one sample sequenced in a study of T cells in Graves' hyperthyroidism and ophthalmopathy. From RNA transcripts, TCR beta CDR3 regions were amplified. In the first-round RT-PCR of the TCR CDR3, the HTBI primer set was used. TCRdb re-analysed the multiplex PCR reads in MiXCR, keeping a single row per CDR3 protein. Among about 360,000 distinct CDR3 sequences, more than 15% were seen once, and the ten largest hold approximately 30%. What was sequenced was blood. The source is a woman younger than 35 with Graves' hyperthyroidism that later progressed to Graves' ophthalmopathy.

This clonotype was detected ten times or more. V and J are TRBV2 and TRBJ2-3, with 14 bases identical to TRBD2. Germline V gives CDR1 SNHLY, CDR2 FYNNEI. CDR3 length: 15 residues. V lost 6 bases and J lost 5; bases outside the gene matches: 4. The chain's CDR3 is CASRGLAGALDTQYF. The CDR3 DNA is TGTGCCAGCAGGGGACTAGCGGGAGCGTTAGATACGCAGTATTTT.

The rearrangement joins TRBV19 to TRBJ2-1; TRBD1 or TRBD2 may be the D gene (7 bases each). Per germline, CDR1 LNHDA and CDR2 SQIVND (reference sequence). The germline V and J ends were trimmed by 5 bases and 9 bases, with 17 bases remaining between them. The CDR3 has 14 amino acids. The CDR3, as DNA: TGTGCCAGTAGTGCGACAGGGTCTAGCGGTGAGCAGTTCTTC. The encoded protein is CASSATGSSGEQFF. The whole variable domain, filled in from reference TRBV19 and TRBJ2-1, reads DGGITQSPKYLFRKEGQNVTLSCEQNLNHDAMYWYRQDPGQGLRLIYYSQIVNDFQKGDIAEGYSVSREKKESFPLTVTSAQKNPTAFYLCASSATGSSGEQFFGPGTRLTVL.

This clonotype has a count of ten or more. J is TRBJ2-7 and V is TRBV5-6; 7 nucleotides match TRBD2. There are 15 residues in the CDR3. With V trimmed by 0 bases and J by 2 bases, 5 bases remained unmatched. The germline V gene has CDR1 SGHDT and CDR2 YYEEEE. The CDR3 coding sequence is TGTGCCAGCAGCTTGGGAGGGCTAGCGGCCTACGAGCAGTACTTC. The encoded protein is CASSLGGLAAYEQYF.

The chain links TRBV24-1 to TRBJ1-5; D remains unclear. The CDR3 is 13 amino acids. Trimming took 9 bases from V and 6 from J, leaving 14 bases between them. Germline V gene lookup returns CDR1 KGHDR and CDR2 SFDVKD. This CDR3 is CATDAGFGQPQHF. DNA of the CDR3: TGTGCCACCGACGCCGGTTTTGGTCAGCCCCAGCATTTT.

This clonotype was counted at least ten times. The CDR3 DNA is TGTGCCACCACGGACAGGCACACTGAAGCTTTCTTT. This gives the protein CATTDRHTEAFF. The chain joins TRBV28 to TRBJ1-1, with 7 bases fitting TRBD1. The CDR3 is made up of 12 amino acids. The germline gives CDR1 MDHEN, CDR2 SYDVKM. The junction had 5 bases not matched to a gene; V was cut back by 10 bases and J by 3 bases.

This clonotype has at least ten counts. The DNA of the CDR3 is TGTGCCAGCAGCACTCTGACCGGGAACGGTGCCTACGAGCAGTACTTC. Protein: CASSTLTGNGAYEQYF. The V gene is TRBV11-1, the J gene TRBJ2-7; a weak D match, TRBD2 (5 bases). Germline assignment: CDR1 SGHAT and CDR2 FQDESV (reference sequence). The CDR3 covers 16 residues. Trimming removed 5 bases from V and 2 bases from J, with 19 bases in between. Looking up the rest from reference TRBV11-1 and TRBJ2-7 gives the full variable domain: EAEVAQSPRYKITEKSQAVAFWCDPISGHATLYWYRQILGQGPELLVQFQDESVVDDSQLPKDRFSAERLKGVDSTLKIQPAELGDSAMYLCASSTLTGNGAYEQYFGPGTRLTVT.

This clonotype has at least ten counts. J is TRBJ2-1 and V is TRBV29-1; D unclear. Trimming cost V 7 bases and J 4 bases, with 20 bases left between them. Germline V lookup: CDR1 SQVTM, CDR2 ANQGSEA. The CDR3 loop spans 15 amino acids. The CDR3 here is CSARVVHKPYNEQFF. In DNA, the CDR3 is TGCAGCGCCCGCGTCGTCCATAAACCGTACAATGAGCAGTTCTTC.

V and J are TRBV19 and TRBJ1-5, with 9 bases matching TRBD1. CDR3 length: 15 residues. Trimming took 3 bases from V and 3 from J; bases not matched to a gene: 3. The germline CDR1 and CDR2 sequences are LNHDA and SQIVND (reference sequence). As DNA, the CDR3 is TGTGCCAGTAGTATGGGACAGGGTTACAATCAGCCCCAGCATTTT. It specifies CASSMGQGYNQPQHF.

CDR3 sequence reads: CASSTGTATNYGYTF. The CDR3 DNA reads TGTGCCAGCAGCACAGGGACGGCGACTAACTATGGCTACACCTTC. The chain uses TRBV9 and TRBJ1-2, with D maybe TRBD1 (6 bases). The V end was cut by 4 bases, the J end by 0 bases, with 13 bases between. Germline-derived CDR1 and CDR2 are SGDLS and YYNGEE. The CDR3 length is 15 residues.

In its sample, this clonotype was seen a few times. The V call is TRBV27, the J call TRBJ1-3; D ambiguous. The CDR3 totals 15 residues. Trimming pared 2 bases from V and 2 bases from J, leaving 10 bases between. CDR1 and CDR2 from the germline V gene are MNHEY and SMNVEV (reference sequence). The CDR3 DNA sequence: TGTGCCAGCAGTTTAGGGCTATTTGCTGGAAACACCATATATTTT. This codes for CASSLGLFAGNTIYF.

V is TRBV7-6 and J is TRBJ2-7, with D possibly matching TRBD2 (5 bases). Germline V gene sequence: CDR1 SGHVS, CDR2 FNYEAQ. With 2 bases removed from V and 5 bases from J, the gap between germline ends came to 7 bases. This CDR3 has 12 amino acids. CDR3 residues: CASSLRADEQYF. CDR3 in DNA: TGTGCCAGCAGCTTACGAGCGGACGAGCAGTACTTC.